The 18 T cell receptor beta chains listed next were all sequenced from one sample in a study of Ad26.COV2.S vaccination and SARS-CoV-2 variants. Treatment: 19 received Ad26.COV2.S at low or high dose, single or two shots; about 5 received placebo; per-sample allocation not given. After the first vaccine or placebo injection, samples were drawn on day 63. The assay was immunoSEQ multiplex PCR, and TCRdb's table has in-frame clones only and misses some. The sample consists of about 350,000 clones, about 87% of them appearing once. Sequenced material: peripheral blood, taken in a trial of Ad26.COV2.S vaccine versus placebo. The receptors here all came from a person aged 18-65 years who received the Ad26.COV2.S COVID-19 vaccine or a placebo.

The V call is TRBV3-1 (or the pseudogene TRBV3-2), the J call TRBJ2-3, with no clear D. Trimming took 2 bases from V and 2 from J, leaving 8 bases between them. CDR3 size: 14 residues. The germline CDR1 and CDR2 sequences are LGHDT and YNNKEL (reference sequence). The CDR3 reads CASSQRSPTDTQYF. The CDR3 nucleotides read TGTGCCAGCAGCCAACGGTCTCCCACAGATACGCAGTATTTT.

The rearrangement links TRBV2 to TRBJ1-1; no clear D gene. This CDR3 spans 12 amino acids. Germline CDR1 SNHLY, CDR2 FYNNEI. Trimming stripped 2 bases from V and 6 bases from J, with 7 bases between. The CDR3: CASSETGAEAFF. As DNA, the CDR3 is TGTGCCAGCAGTGAAACTGGCGCTGAAGCTTTCTTT.

This clone was observed a single time. The chain is built from TRBV5-1 and TRBJ1-2, with 10 bases fitting TRBD1. The V gene's germline CDR1 is SGHRS and CDR2 YFSETQ. The CDR3 is 14 residues long. V was clipped by 4 bases and J by 5 bases; unmatched bases: 5. The CDR3, as DNA: TGCGCCAGCAGCGGCGGACAGGGGGGATATGGCTACACCTTC. Translated, it gives CASSGGQGGYGYTF.

The rearrangement joins TRBV6-2 or TRBV6-3 to TRBJ2-7, with D possibly matching TRBD2 (6 bases). Germline CDR1 and CDR2: MNHEY and SVGEGT. The CDR3 has 12 amino acids. Trimming left V 5 bases short and J 4 bases short, with 9 bases between. CDR3 in DNA: TGTGCCAGCAGTCGGGGGAATTACGAGCAGTACTTC. It specifies CASSRGNYEQYF.

The chain links TRBV28 to TRBJ1-1; D uncertain. Germline CDR1 reads MDHEN; CDR2 reads SYDVKM. V was pared by 5 bases and J by 5 bases, with 9 bases between. This CDR3 region has 12 residues. CDR3 sequence reads: CASSITRTEAFF. CDR3 DNA sequence: TGTGCCAGCAGTATTACGAGAACTGAAGCTTTCTTT.

The chain has TRBV7-2 and TRBJ1-2; TRBD1 matches 12 bases. The V gene end was trimmed by 5 bases and the J gene end by 4 bases; junction bases not matched to a gene: 11. Germline V lookup: CDR1 SGHTA, CDR2 FQGNSA. The CDR3 has 17 residues. The CDR3 DNA reads TGTGCCAGCAGCATCCGGGACAGGGGGCGCGTCGGCTATGGCTACACCTTC. It specifies CASSIRDRGRVGYGYTF.

This chain joins TRBV6-4 and TRBJ2-2; no definite D call. This CDR3 has 15 residues. CDR1 is MRHNA and CDR2 is SNTAGT in the germline V gene. The V gene lost 3 bases and the J gene lost 1 base, with 9 bases spanning the gap. CDR3 protein: CASSEGQLNTGELFF. The CDR3 DNA reads TGTGCCAGCAGTGAAGGTCAATTGAACACCGGGGAGCTGTTTTTT.

V usage is TRBV20-1 and J usage is TRBJ1-2; TRBD1 is a possible D gene (6 bases). The germline V gene has CDR1 DFQATT and CDR2 SNEGSKA (reference sequence). Deletions cut 5 bases from V and 8 bases from J, with 9 bases between. This CDR3 is built from 10 residues. The CDR3 is CSAPGEGYTF. The CDR3 bases are TGCAGTGCTCCAGGGGAAGGCTACACCTTC.

This chain connects TRBV5-1 to TRBJ2-7; TRBD1 might be the D (6 bases). Germline CDR1 SGHRS, CDR2 YFSETQ. Trimming pared 2 bases from V and 3 bases from J, leaving 9 bases between. CDR3 size: 13 residues. The CDR3 DNA sequence: TGCGCCAGCAGCTTTGGCAGGGGCTACGAGCAGTACTTC. As protein: CASSFGRGYEQYF.

J is TRBJ1-5 and V is TRBV4-3; the D is unclear. The CDR3 spans 15 residues. V lost 0 bases and J lost 3, with 9 bases in between. Germline V CDR1 and CDR2: LGHNA, YSLEER. The CDR3 is CASSQDGQINQPQHF. CDR3 coding DNA: TGCGCCAGCAGCCAAGATGGCCAAATCAATCAGCCCCAGCATTTT.

The chain has TRBV6-2 or TRBV6-3 and TRBJ2-1; perhaps D is TRBD1 or TRBD2 (5 bases each). This CDR3 contains 15 residues. Trimming removed 0 bases at V and 9 bases at J, with 15 bases between. CDR1 is MNHEY and CDR2 is SVGEGT in the germline V gene. CDR3 in amino acids: CASSYSGDDRSEQFF. The CDR3 DNA sequence: TGTGCCAGCAGTTACTCAGGGGACGATCGCAGTGAGCAGTTCTTC.

This chain joins TRBV7-2 and TRBJ1-2, with a tentative D call TRBD1 (6 bases). This CDR3 comprises 17 residues. Trimming took off 1 base at V and 7 bases at J, with 22 bases between the two ends. Germline V CDR1 and CDR2: SGHTA, FQGNSA. CDR3 protein: CASSLGSGQGRIRGYTF. CDR3 nucleotide sequence: TGTGCCAGCAGCTTAGGATCAGGGCAGGGGAGGATCCGTGGCTACACCTTC.

This chain connects TRBV29-1 to TRBJ2-2, with 7 bases aligning to TRBD2. Germline CDR1 is SQVTM and CDR2 is ANQGSEA. The CDR3 sequence is 14 residues long. V trimming: 6 bases; J trimming: 2 bases; junction bases outside the gene matches: 6. In DNA form, the CDR3 reads TGCAGCGTCCTGGGAGGGATAAACACCGGGGAGCTGTTTTTT. This encodes CSVLGGINTGELFF.

The V call is TRBV15, the J call TRBJ1-6; D remains unclear. The CDR3 loop spans 15 amino acids. The V gene's germline CDR1 is LNHNV and CDR2 YYDKDF (reference sequence). V gave up 0 bases and J gave up 10 bases, with 13 bases separating them. The CDR3 DNA reads TGTGCCACCAGCAGAGATCAGGCTAAATCCTCACCCCTCCACTTT. Translating gives CATSRDQAKSSPLHF.

This clone showed up just once. The chain recombines TRBV5-4 with TRBJ2-3, with D maybe TRBD2 (6 bases). V lost 1 base, J lost 8 bases, and 20 bases lay in between. CDR3 length equals 16 residues. CDR1 SGHNT and CDR2 YYREEE come from the germline V gene (reference sequence). The chain's CDR3 is CASSLLLDPGVGTQYF. The CDR3 DNA follows: TGTGCCAGCAGCTTGCTATTGGACCCGGGAGTAGGTACGCAGTATTTT. The full variable domain, its missing parts supplied by reference TRBV5-4 and TRBJ2-3, is ETGVTQSPTHLIKTRGQQVTLRCSSQSGHNTVSWYQQALGQGPQFIFQYYREEENGRGNFPPRFSGLQFPNYSSELNVNALELDDSALYLCASSLLLDPGVGTQYFGPGTRLTVL.

The chain is built from TRBV3-1 (or the pseudogene TRBV3-2) and TRBJ2-4; D gene ambiguous. Germline CDR1 LGHDT, CDR2 YNNKEL (reference sequence). This CDR3 has 13 amino acids. The V end lost 4 bases, the J end lost 0 bases, and 4 bases lay between the germline ends. As DNA, the CDR3 is TGTGCCAGCAGCCCGTTAGCCAAAAACATTCAGTACTTC. Translation gives CASSPLAKNIQYF.

The CDR3 loop reads CASSSRYGYTF. In DNA, the CDR3 is TGTGCCAGTAGTTCTCGGTATGGCTACACCTTC. This rearrangement joins TRBV19 to TRBJ1-2; D uncertain. The CDR3 sequence is 11 residues long. CDR1 is LNHDA, CDR2 SQIVND, per germline (reference sequence). V was shortened by 5 bases and J by 5 bases, with 6 bases between the two germline ends.

The gene calls are TRBV5-4 and TRBJ1-1; 10 bases line up with TRBD1. The CDR3 sequence is 15 residues long. Trimming at V came to 0 bases and at J to 13 bases, leaving 12 bases not matched to a gene. Germline V gene sequence: CDR1 SGHNT, CDR2 YYREEE (reference sequence). CDR3 sequence (DNA): TGTGCCAGCAGCTTGGCGGGGGGACAGGGGACCTTAGATTTCTTT. This codes for CASSLAGGQGTLDFF.